These 26 T cell receptor beta chains were all obtained from the same sample, sequenced in a study of blood T cells in healthy people across ages. PCR was performed a second time for 7 to 11 cycles using a sample-barcoded 5' primer and a J-beta primer mix. One entry per CDR3 protein results from TCRdb running MiXCR on the 5' RACE reads. The top ten clones hold 6.7% of a sample with about 1,400,000 distinct CDR3 sequences, approximately 59% of them seen once. Sequencing was carried out using blood. These receptors originate from a man younger than 35 in good health.

The chain uses TRBV1 and TRBJ1-1. TRBV1 is given as a pseudogene. The CDR3 loop spans 14 amino acids. The CDR3 reads CTSSQLDGYTEAFF. CDR3 bases: TGCACCAGCAGCCAACTAGACGGCTACACTGAAGCTTTCTTT.

The chain employs TRBV7-2 and TRBJ2-1; D call uncertain. Germline V CDR1 and CDR2: SGHTA, FQGNSA. V lost 2 bases and J 8 bases, leaving 7 bases between the germline ends. There are 12 residues in the CDR3. CDR3 nucleotides: TGTGCCAGCAGCTTACATCCTCATGAGCAGTTCTTC. Translated: CASSLHPHEQFF.

Comments on this clonotype: The junction departs from germline at one end; a sequencing error may be responsible. The chain recombines TRBV6-5 with TRBJ1-2, with 7 positions matching TRBD1. CDR1 and CDR2 from the germline V gene are MNHEY and SVGAGI. The CDR3 sequence is 15 residues long. As DNA, the CDR3 is TGTGTCAGCCGGCTCGGGACAGAAACTAACTATGGCTACACCTTC. Translating gives CVSRLGTETNYGYTF.

The chain joins TRBV5-6 to TRBJ2-5; D gene uncertain. Trimming left V 2 bases short and J 5 bases short, with 13 bases between. The CDR3 sequence is 14 residues long. The germline gives CDR1 SGHDT, CDR2 YYEEEE. The CDR3 reads CASSFEGLWETQYF. CDR3 in DNA: TGTGCCAGCAGCTTCGAAGGTCTTTGGGAGACCCAGTACTTC. Based on the CDR3 plus reference TRBV5-6 and TRBJ2-5, the full variable domain is DAGVTQSPTHLIKTRGQQVTLRCSPKSGHDTVSWYQQALGQGPQFIFQYYEEEERQRGNFPDRFSGHQFPNYSSELNVNALLLGDSALYLCASSFEGLWETQYFGPGTRLLVL.

The J gene is TRBJ1-4, the V gene TRBV4-1; possibly TRBD1 for D (5 bases). The CDR3 length is 15 residues. The germline V and J ends were trimmed by 0 bases and 5 bases, with 10 bases remaining between them. The germline CDR1 and CDR2 sequences are MGHRA and YSYEKL. Here the CDR3 DNA reads TGCGCCAGCAGCCAAGAACTGGGGCCAAATGAAAAACTGTTTTTT. Its protein is CASSQELGPNEKLFF.

The chain employs TRBV20-1 and TRBJ1-1, with TRBD1 matching over 9 bases. Trimming cost V 6 bases and J 0 bases; bases outside gene matches: 20. CDR3 length: 19 residues. From germline, CDR1 is DFQATT and CDR2 SNEGSKA (reference sequence). Written as DNA, the CDR3 is TGCAGTGCGGACGGGCGGGGACAGGGTAGAACTGGTATGAACACTGAAGCTTTCTTT. Its protein is CSADGRGQGRTGMNTEAFF.

The rearrangement links TRBV5-5 to TRBJ2-4; 9 bases agree with TRBD2. V was clipped by 1 base and J by 3 bases; unmatched bases: 2. Germline CDR1 and CDR2: SGHKS and YYEKEE (reference sequence). CDR3 length equals 15 residues. The CDR3 is CASSLRLADKNIQYF. DNA for the CDR3: TGTGCCAGCAGCTTGCGACTAGCGGACAAAAACATTCAGTACTTC.

The chain combines TRBV14 with TRBJ2-1, with 14 bases that match TRBD2. With 3 bases clipped from V and 9 bases from J, the junction kept 10 bases outside the gene matches. This CDR3 region has 17 residues. Germline V CDR1 and CDR2: SGHDN, FVKESK. The CDR3 loop reads CASSHFPGTSGSGEQFF. The CDR3 coding sequence is TGTGCCAGCAGCCACTTCCCAGGGACTAGCGGGAGTGGTGAGCAGTTCTTC.

This chain links TRBV2 with TRBJ2-1; 7 bases align to TRBD2. CDR1 and CDR2 from the germline V gene are SNHLY and FYNNEI. This CDR3 comprises 14 residues. V gave up 0 bases and J gave up 14 bases; unmatched junction bases: 10. CDR3 protein: CASSEATGRSGEFF. The CDR3 bases are TGTGCCAGCAGTGAAGCGACGGGTAGGAGCGGGGAGTTCTTC. Using reference TRBV2 and TRBJ2-1 for the parts outside the CDR3, the full variable domain is EPEVTQTPSHQVTQMGQEVILRCVPISNHLYFYWYRQILGQKVEFLVSFYNNEISEKSEIFDDQFSVERPDGSNFTLKIRSTKLEDSAMYFCASSEATGRSGEFFGPGTRLTVL.

This clonotype was counted once. The genes are TRBV7-9 and TRBJ2-7; 7 bases are shared with TRBD2. The ends lost 0 bases at V and 4 bases at J; junction bases unmatched: 18. Germline-derived CDR1 and CDR2 are SEHNR and FQNEAQ (reference sequence). This CDR3 contains 19 residues. The CDR3 DNA sequence: TGTGCCAGCAGCTTAGCGCATCTGATTCGCGGCGGGAGTCCTTACGAGCAGTACTTC. Protein: CASSLAHLIRGGSPYEQYF.

This chain links TRBV5-1 with TRBJ2-4, with 7 positions matching TRBD2. The J call may be wrong; the DNA end is better matched by TRBJ2-5. The CDR3 is 17 residues long. The germline V gene encodes CDR1 SGHRS and CDR2 YFSETQ. The DNA for the CDR3 is TGCGCCAGCAGCTTAGAGCCAGGAGGGACTAAGGGAGAGACCCAGTACTTC. It encodes CASSLEPGGTKGETQYF.

The chain is built from TRBV28 and TRBJ2-3, with D tentatively TRBD1 or TRBD2 (6 bases each). In germline, CDR1 is MDHEN, CDR2 SYDVKM. V was clipped by 4 bases and J by 3 bases, with 17 bases between them. The CDR3 contains 16 residues. CDR3 sequence reads: CASSSSGGLGTDTQYF. For the CDR3, the DNA is TGTGCCAGCAGTTCAAGTGGGGGGCTCGGTACAGATACGCAGTATTTT.

The chain is built from TRBV12-3 or TRBV12-4 and TRBJ1-5; TRBD1 matches at 8 bases. Trimming took 6 bases from V and 4 from J; bases not matched to a gene: 17. The CDR3 sequence is 18 residues long. The CDR3 nucleotides read TGTGCCAGCAGCAAAACTATTCCGGGACAGGTGATTAATCAGCCCCAGCATTTT. It codes for CASSKTIPGQVINQPQHF.

This chain links TRBV24-1 with TRBJ2-1, with D tentatively TRBD2 (7 bases). The ends were cut back, 3 bases at V and 0 bases at J, with 11 bases in the middle. CDR1 is KGHDR, CDR2 SFDVKD, per germline. The CDR3 sequence is 16 residues long. CDR3 DNA sequence: TGTGCCACCAGTGATAGGGGGGGTCCCTCCTACAATGAGCAGTTCTTC. It specifies CATSDRGGPSYNEQFF.

The chain links TRBV7-2 to TRBJ2-7, with D possibly matching TRBD1 (5 bases). The J call may be faulty, since TRBJ2-5 better matches the DNA end. The CDR3 is made up of 14 amino acids. Germline V lookup: CDR1 SGHTA, CDR2 FQGNSA. This chain's CDR3 is CASSFQTARETQYF. DNA for the CDR3: TGTGCCAGCAGCTTCCAGACAGCTCGAGAGACCCAGTACTTC.

The chain joins TRBV11-2 to TRBJ2-1, with 13 bases matching TRBD2. The germline gives CDR1 SGHAT, CDR2 FQNNGV. The CDR3 spans 15 residues. V was pared by 5 bases and J by 5 bases, with 3 bases of the junction left unmatched. The CDR3 loop reads CASSKTSGGDNEQFF. In nucleotides, the CDR3 is TGTGCCAGCAGCAAAACTAGCGGGGGGGACAATGAGCAGTTCTTC.

This chain connects TRBV6-2 or TRBV6-3 to TRBJ2-1, with D uncertain. The length of the CDR3 is 15 residues. CDR1 is MNHEY, CDR2 SVGEGT, per germline. V was cut by 2 bases and J by 8 bases, with 16 bases left in between. CDR3 in DNA: TGTGCCAGCAGTTACCAAGGCGGACCCTTGGATGAGCAGTTCTTC. Protein: CASSYQGGPLDEQFF.

The J gene is TRBJ2-3, the V gene TRBV7-8; TRBD2 matches at 13 bases. CDR3 length: 16 residues. J lost 6 bases, V lost 4 bases, and 7 bases had no gene match. The germline V gene has CDR1 SGHVS and CDR2 FQNEAQ. The CDR3 sequence is CASSSRLAGGSDTQYF. In nucleotides, the CDR3 is TGTGCCAGCAGCTCGCGACTAGCGGGAGGTTCCGATACGCAGTATTTT.

V and J are TRBV25-1 and TRBJ1-1; no clear D. Germline V gene sequence: CDR1 MGHDK, CDR2 SYGVNS. The CDR3 spans 13 residues. Trimming shortened V by 0 bases and J by 3 bases, and 5 bases separated the two germline ends. This CDR3 reads CASSEYRDTEAFF. The CDR3 DNA follows: TGTGCCAGCAGTGAATATCGGGACACTGAAGCTTTCTTT.

This sequence joins TRBV7-9 and TRBJ2-2, with TRBD1 identical over 10 bases. CDR3 length: 17 residues. Germline loops: CDR1 SEHNR, CDR2 FQNEAQ (reference sequence). The V segment lost 4 bases and the J segment 2 bases; nucleotides outside the gene matches: 7. CDR3: CASSSKDRGGNTGELFF. The CDR3 bases are TGTGCCAGCAGCTCCAAGGACAGGGGGGGCAACACCGGGGAGCTGTTTTTT.

The chain recombines TRBV11-2 with TRBJ2-5; D is perhaps TRBD2 (5 bases). There are 14 residues in the CDR3. With 3 bases removed from V and 5 bases from J, the gap between germline ends came to 13 bases. In germline, CDR1 is SGHAT, CDR2 FQNNGV. CDR3 residues: CASSLDGNWETQYF. The CDR3 DNA sequence: TGTGCCAGCAGCTTGGACGGGAATTGGGAGACCCAGTACTTC.

This chain joins TRBV21-1 and TRBJ2-5; the table's D call TRBD1 went unverified against the DNA. The J call is doubtful: the DNA matches TRBJ2-7 better. TRBV21-1 is flagged as a pseudogene. The CDR3 length is 14 residues. The CDR3: CASRGTTTTYEQYF. The CDR3 DNA reads as TGTGCCAGTCGAGGGACAACCACCACCTACGAGCAGTACTTC.

The CDR3 coding sequence is TGTGCCAGCGGTACACTACTAACCTCTGGGGCTCCTACGAAGGAGTACTTC. Translated: CASGTLLTSGAPTKEYF. The rearrangement uses TRBV28 and TRBJ2-7, with D tentatively TRBD1 (5 bases). The CDR3 is 17 amino acids. Trimming cost V 8 bases and J 11 bases, with 34 bases left between them. Germline V gene lookup returns CDR1 MDHEN and CDR2 SYDVKM.

The J gene is TRBJ2-1, the V gene TRBV27; D might be TRBD2 (7 bases). The V end was cut by 5 bases, the J end by 10 bases, with 18 bases between. The CDR3 spans 14 residues. Germline-derived CDR1 and CDR2 are MNHEY and SMNVEV (reference sequence). CDR3 region: CASSLGGTGGEQFF. CDR3 nucleotide sequence: TGTGCCAGCAGTCTAGGGGGAACGGGGGGCGAGCAGTTCTTC.

J is TRBJ2-7 and V is TRBV7-9; D possibly uses TRBD1 or TRBD2 (5 bases each). The CDR3 totals 14 residues. Germline loops: CDR1 SEHNR, CDR2 FQNEAQ (reference sequence). Trimming took off 8 bases at V and 2 bases at J, with 16 bases between the two ends. The CDR3 DNA reads as TGTGCCAGCTCGGGGCAGGGAGAAGCCTACGAGCAGTACTTC. Amino acid sequence: CASSGQGEAYEQYF.

V is TRBV28 and J is TRBJ2-7; perhaps TRBD2 as D (5 bases). Germline-derived CDR1 and CDR2 are MDHEN and SYDVKM. Between the trimmed V and J ends, which lost 7 bases and 5 bases, there was a span of 18 bases. The CDR3 is 14 amino acids. The CDR3, as DNA: TGTGCCAGCACCCCGGTGGGAGTAGTACACGAGCAGTACTTC. Its protein product is CASTPVGVVHEQYF. The whole variable domain, filled in from reference TRBV28 and TRBJ2-7, reads DVKVTQSSRYLVKRTGEKVFLECVQDMDHENMFWYRQDPGLGLRLIYFSYDVKMKEKGDIPEGYSVSREKKERFSLILESASTNQTSMYLCASTPVGVVHEQYFGPGTRLTVT.